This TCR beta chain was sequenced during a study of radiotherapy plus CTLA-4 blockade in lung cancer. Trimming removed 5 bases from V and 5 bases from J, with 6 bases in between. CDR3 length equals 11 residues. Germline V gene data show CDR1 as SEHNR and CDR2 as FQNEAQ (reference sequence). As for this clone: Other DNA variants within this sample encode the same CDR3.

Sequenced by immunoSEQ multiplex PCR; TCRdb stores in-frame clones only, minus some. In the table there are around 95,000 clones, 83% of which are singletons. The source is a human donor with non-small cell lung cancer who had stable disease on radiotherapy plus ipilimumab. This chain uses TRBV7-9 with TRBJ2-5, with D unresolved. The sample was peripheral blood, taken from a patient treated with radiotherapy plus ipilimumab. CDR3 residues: CASSPQETQYF. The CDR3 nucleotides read TGTGCCAGCAGCCCGCAGGAGACCCAGTACTTC.